This T cell receptor beta chain came from a study of blood T cell repertoires in COVID-19. Study-level background: The study drew acute and convalescent COVID-19 samples from the United States, Italy and Spain. Nucleic acid was either cDNA or gDNA, and it came from T cells, B-cell-depleted T cells, or PBMCs.

The CDR3 sequence is 15 residues long. The V segment lost 4 bases and the J segment 3 bases; nucleotides outside the gene matches: 4. CDR1 and CDR2 from the germline V gene are SGHKS and YYEKEE (reference sequence). TCRdb keeps only in-frame clones here, not all; method: immunoSEQ multiplex PCR. The sample has around 130,000 clones, approximately 83% seen once. The specimen was peripheral blood. This clonotype originated in a woman between 50 and 59 years old who had recovered from COVID-19. The V gene is TRBV5-5, the J gene TRBJ1-2, with 12 bases fitting TRBD1. The CDR3 spells CASSRGQGAYYGYTF. The CDR3 DNA is TGTGCCAGCAGCAGGGGACAGGGGGCCTACTATGGCTACACCTTC.